One and the same sample provided the 24 T cell receptor beta chains below, sequenced in a study of CD8 T cells in Susac syndrome. Random hexamers primed reverse transcription of about 0.45 to 1 ug RNA. TCRdb fed the immunoSEQ multiplex PCR reads into MiXCR, producing one record per CDR3 protein. Here the sample spans some 130,000 distinct CDR3 sequences, about 95% being singletons. The sequenced sample was CD8+ T cells from PBMCs. All receptors come from a human donor with Susac syndrome.

V is TRBV27 and J is TRBJ2-2; D not certain. The CDR3 extends over 13 amino acids. V lost 1 base and J lost 4, with 4 bases in between. Germline CDR1 is MNHEY and CDR2 is SMNVEV (reference sequence). The CDR3 spells CASSLLGTGELFF. The CDR3 nucleotides read TGTGCCAGCAGTTTATTGGGCACCGGGGAGCTGTTTTTT.

The chain carries TRBV9 and TRBJ1-2, with D possibly being TRBD1 (6 bases). The CDR3 covers 14 residues. Looked up from germline, CDR1 is SGDLS and CDR2 is YYNGEE. Trimming pared 0 bases from V and 8 bases from J, leaving 14 bases between. The CDR3 is CASSVGDISGGYTF. The CDR3 DNA is TGTGCCAGCAGCGTAGGGGACATCTCAGGGGGCTACACCTTC.

Here the CDR3 reads CASSGGTVTTYEQYF. The DNA of the CDR3 is TGCGCCAGCAGCGGGGGGACAGTGACAACCTACGAGCAGTACTTC. The rearrangement links TRBV5-1 to TRBJ2-7; maybe TRBD1 (7 bases). Germline CDR1 SGHRS, CDR2 YFSETQ. CDR3 length: 15 amino acids. Trimming took off 4 bases at V and 2 bases at J, with 16 bases between the two ends.

The V and J genes are TRBV19 and TRBJ2-7, with D perhaps TRBD2 (5 bases). Trimming left V 3 bases short and J 2 bases short, with 17 bases between. Germline CDR1 is LNHDA and CDR2 is SQIVND (reference sequence). This CDR3 has 16 residues. In DNA form, the CDR3 reads TGTGCCAGTAGTATCGTAGCGCCTGAGAACCCCTACGAGCAGTACTTC. Translation: CASSIVAPENPYEQYF.

The V and J genes are TRBV7-9 and TRBJ1-1; D remains unclear. This CDR3 has 14 residues. CDR1 is SEHNR, CDR2 FQNEAQ, per germline (reference sequence). V was trimmed by 5 bases and J by 1 base, leaving 11 bases between them. CDR3 sequence: CASSPPTANTEAFF. CDR3 nucleotides: TGTGCCAGCAGCCCACCCACGGCGAACACTGAAGCTTTCTTT.

This chain connects TRBV19 to TRBJ2-7, with D uncertain. The CDR3 consists of 13 residues. V was cut by 6 bases and J by 1 base, with 10 bases left in between. Germline CDR1 is LNHDA and CDR2 is SQIVND (reference sequence). CDR3 loop: CASSFRQSYEQYF. The CDR3 DNA reads as TGTGCCAGTAGCTTTCGGCAGTCCTACGAGCAGTACTTC.

The genes are TRBV2 and TRBJ2-2; TRBD1 aligns across 7 bases. V was pared by 3 bases and J by 5 bases, with 12 bases of the junction left unmatched. The CDR3 is 17 residues long. The V gene's germline CDR1 is SNHLY and CDR2 FYNNEI. Here the CDR3 reads CASSDTGEGPRTGELFF. The CDR3 DNA reads TGTGCCAGCAGTGACACAGGGGAAGGCCCAAGAACCGGGGAGCTGTTTTTT.

The chain links TRBV27 to TRBJ1-3; 7 bases line up with TRBD1. This CDR3 region has 16 residues. The ends lost 5 bases at V and 0 bases at J; junction bases unmatched: 7. The germline gives CDR1 MNHEY, CDR2 SMNVEV (reference sequence). For the CDR3, the DNA is TGTGCCAGCAGTCCGTTGACAGGGAACTCTGGAAACACCATATATTTT. The encoded protein is CASSPLTGNSGNTIYF.

This clonotype came up once. The gene calls are TRBV12-3 or TRBV12-4 and TRBJ1-3; no firm D call. CDR3 length equals 16 residues. The ends were cut back, 3 bases at V and 0 bases at J, with 12 bases in the middle. Written as DNA, the CDR3 is TGTGCCAGCAGTTTTAGGGAGATGGTCTCTGGAAACACCATATATTTT. Amino acids: CASSFREMVSGNTIYF.

The V and J genes are TRBV11-2 and TRBJ1-1, with 7 bases fitting TRBD1. The trim removed 8 bases at V and 0 bases at J, leaving 12 bases unmatched. CDR3 size: 16 residues. Per germline, CDR1 SGHAT and CDR2 FQNNGV. The DNA of the CDR3 is TGTGCCAGCCACCCAGGACAGGTCCCCATGAACACTGAAGCTTTCTTT. It specifies CASHPGQVPMNTEAFF.

The V and J genes are TRBV14 and TRBJ1-5, with D uncertain. The CDR3 sequence is 14 residues long. Germline-derived CDR1 and CDR2 are SGHDN and FVKESK. V shed 2 bases and J shed 4 bases, with 9 bases lying between them. The CDR3 coding sequence is TGTGCCAGCAGCCAATCCGGTTTAAATCAGCCCCAGCATTTT. It translates to CASSQSGLNQPQHF.

This chain connects TRBV19 to TRBJ1-5; D is uncertain. V was shortened by 8 bases and J by 4 bases, with 9 bases between the two germline ends. This CDR3 comprises 12 residues. The germline V gene has CDR1 LNHDA and CDR2 SQIVND (reference sequence). CDR3: CASGIGNQPQHF. In DNA, the CDR3 is TGTGCCAGTGGGATAGGGAATCAGCCCCAGCATTTT.

The chain is built from TRBV7-9 and TRBJ2-7; D call uncertain. Germline values: CDR1 SEHNR, CDR2 FQNEAQ (reference sequence). The CDR3 covers 16 residues. The V gene lost 5 bases and the J gene lost 0 bases, with 17 bases spanning the gap. The CDR3 region is CASSLGAGRTSYEQYF. DNA for the CDR3: TGTGCCAGCAGCCTGGGCGCCGGGCGGACCTCCTACGAGCAGTACTTC.

V usage is TRBV28 and J usage is TRBJ2-3, with D perhaps being TRBD1 or TRBD2 (5 bases each). V dropped 1 base and J dropped 2 bases, with 16 bases sitting between them. Germline CDR1 is MDHEN and CDR2 is SYDVKM. CDR3 length equals 17 residues. The CDR3 DNA reads as TGTGCCAGCAGTTTATCCGGACCGGGACGAAACACAGATACGCAGTATTTT. The encoded protein is CASSLSGPGRNTDTQYF.

The J gene is TRBJ1-4, the V gene TRBV5-5; unclear D gene. Germline CDR1 SGHKS, CDR2 YYEKEE (reference sequence). The CDR3 loop spans 12 amino acids. V lost 0 bases and J lost 6, with 3 bases in between. Written as DNA, the CDR3 is TGTGCCAGCAGCTTGGCAGATGAAAAACTGTTTTTT. Translated: CASSLADEKLFF.

The chain is built from TRBV7-8 and TRBJ1-2; tentative D call: TRBD1 (6 bases). Trimming removed 5 bases from V and 5 bases from J, with 12 bases in between. Per the germline V gene, CDR1 is SGHVS and CDR2 is FQNEAQ. The length of the CDR3 is 13 residues. Here the CDR3 reads CASSQGPTYGYTF. DNA for the CDR3: TGTGCCAGCAGCCAGGGGCCCACTTATGGCTACACCTTC. The variable domain in full, completed from reference TRBV7-8 and TRBJ1-2, reads GAGVSQSPRYKVAKRGQDVALRCDPISGHVSLFWYQQALGQGPEFLTYFQNEAQLDKSGLPSDRFFAERPEGSVSTLKIQRTQQEDSAVYLCASSQGPTYGYTFGSGTRLTVV.

This clonotype was detected once. The chain carries TRBV28 and TRBJ2-1; a possible D gene is TRBD1 (5 bases). Trimming cost V 5 bases and J 3 bases, with 23 bases left between them. The CDR3 is 18 amino acids. CDR1 MDHEN and CDR2 SYDVKM come from the germline V gene. The CDR3 DNA is TGTGCCAGCAGTCCTAACACGCTAGGGGTAAGGGGCTACAATGAGCAGTTCTTC. Its translation: CASSPNTLGVRGYNEQFF.

This rearrangement joins TRBV9 to TRBJ1-4; a weak D match, TRBD1 (5 bases). Trimming removed 3 bases at V and 8 bases at J, with 11 bases between. CDR3 length equals 13 residues. CDR1 and CDR2 (germline): SGDLS, YYNGEE. The CDR3 DNA is TGTGCCAGCAGCGCCGGGACGCAAGAAAAACTGTTTTTT. Translation: CASSAGTQEKLFF.

The chain recombines TRBV30 with TRBJ2-1, with TRBD2 matching 15 bases. V was clipped by 0 bases and J by 7 bases; unmatched bases: 10. The CDR3 length is 18 residues. Germline-derived CDR1 and CDR2 are GTSNPN and SVGIG (reference sequence). The CDR3 DNA reads as TGTGCCTGGAGTGTCCGGTGGACTAGCGGGAGGGCTCGGAATGAGCAGTTCTTC. This gives the protein CAWSVRWTSGRARNEQFF. The whole variable domain, remainder taken from reference TRBV30 and TRBJ2-1, is SQTIHQWPATLVQPVGSPLSLECTVEGTSNPNLYWYRQAAGRGLQLLFYSVGIGQISSEVPQNLSASRPQDRQFILSSKKLLLSDSGFYLCAWSVRWTSGRARNEQFFGPGTRLTVL.

Here the CDR3 reads CASSRTGDGGTEAFF. CDR3 nucleotides: TGTGCCAGCAGTCGGACAGGGGACGGGGGAACTGAAGCTTTCTTT. The rearrangement links TRBV12-3 or TRBV12-4 to TRBJ1-1; 9 bases are a match to TRBD1. Germline trimming cut 5 bases from V and 5 bases from J; bases unmatched to any gene: 9. The CDR3 length is 15 residues.

The chain couples TRBV20-1 to TRBJ2-7, with D uncertain. Between the trimmed V and J ends, which lost 0 bases and 0 bases, there was a span of 9 bases. This CDR3 has 14 residues. In germline, CDR1 is DFQATT, CDR2 SNEGSKA (reference sequence). Here the CDR3 reads CSARDSHSSYEQYF. CDR3 coding DNA: TGCAGTGCTAGAGATTCCCACAGCTCCTACGAGCAGTACTTC.

This chain uses TRBV27 with TRBJ2-7; D gene ambiguous. Germline CDR1 MNHEY, CDR2 SMNVEV (reference sequence). V was cut by 5 bases and J by 3 bases, with 11 bases left in between. CDR3 size: 13 residues. The DNA for the CDR3 is TGTGCCAGCAGTCAAGGAACCCTCTACGAGCAGTACTTC. It translates to CASSQGTLYEQYF.

This chain links TRBV18 with TRBJ2-3, with 7 bases that match TRBD1. Germline V lookup: CDR1 KGHSH, CDR2 LQKENI. J was trimmed by 6 bases and V by 2 bases; bases with no gene match: 8. This CDR3 region has 15 residues. CDR3 in DNA: TGTGCCAGCTCACCATCGAGGACAGGTGACGATACGCAGTATTTT. Translated: CASSPSRTGDDTQYF.

This rearrangement joins TRBV2 to TRBJ2-1, with 8 positions matching TRBD2. CDR1 and CDR2 (germline): SNHLY, FYNNEI. The CDR3 sequence is 14 residues long. V was pared by 6 bases and J by 5 bases, with 6 bases of the junction left unmatched. CDR3 residues: CASSGRARHNEQFF. CDR3 in DNA: TGTGCCAGCAGCGGGAGGGCCCGACACAATGAGCAGTTCTTC. Full variable domain (remainder filled in from reference TRBV2 and TRBJ2-1): EPEVTQTPSHQVTQMGQEVILRCVPISNHLYFYWYRQILGQKVEFLVSFYNNEISEKSEIFDDQFSVERPDGSNFTLKIRSTKLEDSAMYFCASSGRARHNEQFFGPGTRLTVL.